The 2 T cell receptor beta chains given below trace back to one sample, sequenced in a study of blood T cells in healthy people across ages. With a J-beta primer mix and a sample-barcoded 5' primer, a second PCR ran 7 to 11 cycles. Each CDR3 protein is one row after TCRdb ran MiXCR on the 5' RACE reads. This table has 1,500,000 or so distinct CDR3 sequences, roughly 43% appearing once. Sequencing was done on a sample of blood. Source of these receptors: a woman aged 18-29 years in good health.

This clonotype was picked up a small number of times. The CDR3 protein is CASNSGTPLGTQYF. The CDR3 coding sequence is TGTGCCAGCAACTCCGGGACCCCGCTTGGTACGCAGTATTTT. The chain carries TRBV9 and TRBJ2-3; TRBD1 or TRBD2 may be the D gene (5 bases each). This CDR3 comprises 14 residues. V was cut by 6 bases and J by 8 bases, with 19 bases left in between. Germline assignment: CDR1 SGDLS and CDR2 YYNGEE.

This clonotype was counted ten times or more. This chain joins TRBV18 and TRBJ2-3; D is uncertain. This CDR3 region has 12 residues. Trimming removed 8 bases at V and 6 bases at J, with 12 bases between. Germline loops: CDR1 KGHSH, CDR2 LQKENI. The CDR3 loop reads CASSPPGDTQYF. In DNA form, the CDR3 reads TGTGCCAGCAGCCCTCCCGGGGATACGCAGTATTTT.